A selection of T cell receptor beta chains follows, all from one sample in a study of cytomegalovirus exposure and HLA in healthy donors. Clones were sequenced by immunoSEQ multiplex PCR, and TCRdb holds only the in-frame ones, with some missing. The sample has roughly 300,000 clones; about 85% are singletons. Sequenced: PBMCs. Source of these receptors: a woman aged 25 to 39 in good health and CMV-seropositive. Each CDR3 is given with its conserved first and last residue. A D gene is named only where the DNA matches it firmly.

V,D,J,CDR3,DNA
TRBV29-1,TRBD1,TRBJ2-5,CSVEANTGVSFIQETQYF,TGCAGCGTTGAAGCCAACACAGGGGTGTCGTTTATCCAAGAGACCCAGTACTTC
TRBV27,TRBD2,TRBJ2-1,CASSYLAGAYNEQFF,TGTGCCAGCAGTTATCTAGCGGGGGCCTACAATGAGCAGTTCTTC
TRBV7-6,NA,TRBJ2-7,CASSLIQVGLEQYF,TGTGCCAGCAGCTTAATCCAGGTAGGTCTCGAGCAGTACTTC
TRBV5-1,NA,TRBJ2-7,CASSLEAGSSYEQYF,TGCGCCAGCAGCTTGGAGGCGGGATCCTCCTACGAGCAGTACTTC
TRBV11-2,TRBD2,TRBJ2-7,CASSLRTSGMRSLEQYF,TGTGCCAGCAGCTTAAGGACTAGCGGGATGAGGAGTCTCGAGCAGTACTTC
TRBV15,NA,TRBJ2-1,CATSRGEDPYNEQFF,TGTGCCACCAGCAGAGGAGAGGATCCGTACAATGAGCAGTTCTTC
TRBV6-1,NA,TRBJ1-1,CASSEASGPNTEAFF,TGTGCCAGCAGTGAAGCTTCCGGGCCAAACACTGAAGCTTTCTTT
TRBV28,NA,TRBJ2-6,CASSLVGSGANVLTF,TGTGCCAGCAGTTTAGTGGGCTCTGGGGCCAACGTCCTGACTTTC
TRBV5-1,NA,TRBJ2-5,CASSPRPQGGETQYF,TGCGCCAGCAGCCCCCGGCCCCAGGGGGGAGAGACCCAGTACTTC
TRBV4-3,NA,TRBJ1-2,CASSQEEGNYGYTF,TGCGCCAGCAGCCAAGAGGAGGGGAACTATGGCTACACCTTC
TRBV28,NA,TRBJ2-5,CASSLSLGQGLEETQYF,TGTGCCAGCAGTTTATCGCTAGGTCAGGGGCTGGAAGAGACCCAGTACTTC
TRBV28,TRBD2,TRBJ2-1,CASRPTRGRGYGDEQFF,TGTGCCAGCAGACCCACTCGCGGGAGAGGTTATGGCGATGAGCAGTTCTTC
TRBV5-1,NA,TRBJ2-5,CASSLARTAQETQYF,TGCGCCAGCAGCTTGGCCCGGACAGCACAAGAGACCCAGTACTTC
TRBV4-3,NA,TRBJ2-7,CASSQGFWTQHYEQYF,TGCGCCAGCAGCCAAGGGTTTTGGACTCAGCACTACGAGCAGTACTTC
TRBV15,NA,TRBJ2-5,CATSRDRLEETQYF,TGTGCCACCAGCAGAGACAGACTCGAAGAGACCCAGTACTTC
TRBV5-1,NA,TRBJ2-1,CASRIGASVYEQFF,TGCGCCAGCAGAATAGGGGCTAGTGTTTATGAGCAGTTCTTC
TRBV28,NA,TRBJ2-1,CASTLRDFPYNEQFF,TGTGCCAGCACTTTGCGGGACTTCCCCTACAATGAGCAGTTCTTC
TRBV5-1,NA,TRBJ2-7,CASSLPGDEQYF,TGCGCCAGCAGCTTACCGGGGGACGAGCAGTACTTC
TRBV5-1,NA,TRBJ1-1,CASSLVGGVVNTEAFF,TGCGCCAGCAGCTTGGTTGGAGGGGTCGTGAACACTGAAGCTTTCTTT
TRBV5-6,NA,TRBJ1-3,CASSFRGLEDTIYF,TGTGCCAGCAGCTTCAGGGGACTCGAGGACACCATATATTTT
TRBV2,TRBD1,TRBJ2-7,CAKLTGATPYEQYF,TGTGCCAAACTGACAGGGGCGACCCCCTACGAGCAGTACTTC
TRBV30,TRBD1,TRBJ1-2,CAWSVPPGQVPANYGYTF,TGTGCCTGGAGTGTACCGCCCGGACAGGTTCCCGCTAACTATGGCTACACCTTC
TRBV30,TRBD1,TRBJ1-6,CAWSVRDRGSSPLHF,TGTGCCTGGAGTGTTCGAGACAGGGGGTCTTCACCCCTCCACTTT